This T cell receptor (beta chain) is from a study of shared clonotypes between healthy human individuals. With respect to this clone: Its specificity is not known.

Germline CDR1 SGHDT, CDR2 YYEEEE. V lost 4 bases to trimming and J lost 1 base; unmatched junction nucleotides: 4. The CDR3 spans 15 residues. The assay was immunoSEQ multiplex PCR, and TCRdb's table has in-frame clones only and misses some. The sample contains about 2 million clones, 85% to 95% of which appear only once. Study conclusions and caveats: Sequencing depth was predicted to influence how clonotypes are shared among donors. The study generally estimated greater richness for naive than memory subsets. For sorted subsets, rarefaction showed incomplete sequencing despite large depth.

The sample comprised naive CD4+ T cells sorted from blood. Subset: CD45RA+ positively selected. This chain connects TRBV5-6 to TRBJ2-2; 7 bases are a match to TRBD1. This sequence was found in a man between 18 and 29 years old in good health. The CDR3 DNA sequence: TGTGCCAGCAGCCTTGGACAGGAGAACACCGGGGAGCTGTTTTTT. Protein sequence: CASSLGQENTGELFF.